Listed below are T cell receptor beta chains from one sample, sequenced in a study of siplizumab effects on memory and regulatory T cells. The assay was immunoSEQ multiplex PCR, and TCRdb's table has in-frame clones only and misses some. The sample yields some 100,000 clones, 90% to 95% seen once. The sequencing input was Tregs sorted from blood. These receptors all come from a human donor in good health. CDR3s include the opening cysteine and the closing phenylalanine or tryptophan. A D gene is named only where the DNA matches it firmly. Expanded clones get a size class; other rows say once, few or many, or leave the size out.

j_gene,abundance,d_gene,v_gene,CDR3aa,CDR3nt
TRBJ1-6,NA,NA,TRBV6-6,CASSYSWRAESPLHF,TGTGCCAGCAGTTACTCGTGGAGGGCGGAATCACCCCTCCACTTT
TRBJ1-5,NA,NA,TRBV19,CASSIQEGNQPQHF,TGTGCCAGTAGCATACAGGAAGGCAATCAGCCCCAGCATTTT
TRBJ1-5,NA,NA,TRBV10-3,CAISESYTLNQPQHF,TGTGCCATCAGTGAGTCGTACACTCTGAATCAGCCCCAGCATTTT
TRBJ1-2,once,TRBD1,TRBV30,CAWAGQYSGYTF,TGTGCCTGGGCGGGACAGTACTCTGGCTACACCTTC
TRBJ2-3,NA,NA,TRBV11-3,CASSLGGSSTDTQYF,TGTGCCAGCAGCTTAGGCGGGTCCAGCACAGATACGCAGTATTTT
TRBJ1-4,NA,NA,TRBV7-2,CASSLGWVANEKLFF,TGTGCCAGCAGCTTGGGATGGGTGGCTAATGAAAAACTGTTTTTT
TRBJ2-1,once,TRBD2,TRBV7-9,CASSPGLAGDNEQFF,TGTGCCAGCAGCCCTGGACTAGCGGGGGACAATGAGCAGTTCTTC
TRBJ1-5,once,NA,TRBV5-4,CASSFRGNLALKPQHF,TGTGCCAGCAGCTTTCGGGGGAACTTAGCTCTGAAGCCCCAGCATTTT
TRBJ2-5,NA,TRBD2,TRBV9,CASSLGLAGAREYF,TGTGCCAGCAGCCTCGGACTAGCGGGAGCCCGAGAGTACTTC
TRBJ2-5,NA,NA,TRBV6-1,CAIAPDSLIRETQYF,TGTGCCATCGCGCCGGACAGCCTCATCAGGGAGACCCAGTACTTC
TRBJ2-3,once,NA,TRBV5-4,CASSLGWGGRGTDTQYF,TGTGCCAGCAGCTTGGGCTGGGGGGGGCGGGGAACAGATACGCAGTATTTT
TRBJ1-6,NA,NA,TRBV5-1,CASSLARASGSSPLHF,TGCGCCAGCAGCTTGGCTCGAGCATCGGGTTCTTCACCCCTCCACTTT
TRBJ2-6,NA,NA,TRBV4-2,CASSPSDRIASGANVLTF,TGTGCCAGCAGCCCTTCCGACAGGATTGCCTCTGGGGCCAACGTCCTGACTTTC
TRBJ1-1,NA,NA,TRBV6-1,CASSEKEKGWNTEAFF,TGTGCCAGCAGTGAAAAAGAAAAGGGGTGGAACACTGAAGCTTTCTTT
TRBJ1-3,NA,NA,TRBV5-1,CASSSGLSSGNTIYF,TGCGCCAGCAGCTCTGGACTGAGCTCTGGAAACACCATATATTTT
TRBJ2-1,NA,NA,TRBV5-1,CASSPGQSSYNEQFF,TGCGCCAGCAGCCCGGGGCAGAGCTCCTACAATGAGCAGTTCTTC
TRBJ1-4,NA,NA,TRBV10-3,CAISVKDGEKLFF,TGTGCCATCAGTGTTAAGGATGGCGAAAAACTGTTTTTT
TRBJ2-5,NA,TRBD1,TRBV5-1,CASSFSGTGETQYF,TGCGCCAGCAGCTTTTCCGGGACAGGAGAGACCCAGTACTTC
TRBJ1-5,NA,NA,TRBV15,CATSPLWKGPQDQPQHF,TGTGCCACCAGCCCGCTCTGGAAGGGTCCCCAGGATCAGCCCCAGCATTTT
TRBJ2-7,NA,NA,TRBV5-4,CASSLVGSDEQYF,TGTGCCAGCAGCTTGGTTGGGAGCGACGAGCAGTACTTC
TRBJ2-3,once,TRBD2,TRBV18,CASSTNTGGAVGTDTQYF,TGTGCCAGCTCAACAAACACCGGGGGGGCCGTGGGCACAGATACGCAGTATTTT
TRBJ1-2,NA,NA,TRBV28,CASSPPGSFGYTF,TGTGCCAGCAGTCCCCCCGGTTCTTTTGGCTACACCTTC
TRBJ2-3,NA,TRBD2,TRBV7-9,CASSLGGTSGGRDTQYF,TGTGCCAGCAGCTTAGGTGGGACTAGCGGGGGCAGAGATACGCAGTATTTT
TRBJ1-1,NA,NA,TRBV5-1,CASSLGTEAFF,TGCGCCAGCAGCTTGGGGACTGAAGCTTTCTTT
TRBJ1-2,NA,TRBD1,TRBV27,CASSSETGVNGYTF,TGTGCCAGCAGTTCAGAGACAGGGGTTAATGGCTACACCTTC
TRBJ1-1,once,TRBD1,TRBV6-1,CASRAFNRGTEAFF,TGTGCCAGCAGGGCCTTCAACAGGGGCACTGAAGCTTTCTTT
TRBJ2-1,NA,TRBD2,TRBV7-3,CASSLGLNNEQFF,TGTGCCAGCAGCTTGGGACTAAACAATGAGCAGTTCTTC
TRBJ2-7,NA,NA,TRBV6-6,CASSSTRYVYEQYF,TGTGCCAGCAGTTCGACCCGATATGTCTACGAGCAGTACTTC
TRBJ2-4,NA,NA,TRBV21-1,CASSKEKLAGGIAKNIQYF,TGTGCCAGCAGCAAAGAGAAACTAGCGGGGGGGATAGCCAAAAACATTCAGTACTTC
TRBJ2-7,NA,NA,TRBV28,CASSQGRREQYF,TGTGCCAGTTCTCAGGGGAGGCGCGAGCAGTACTTC
TRBJ1-2,once,TRBD1,TRBV5-1,CASRDSLISANYGYTF,TGCGCCAGCCGGGACAGCCTAATTTCGGCTAACTATGGCTACACCTTC
TRBJ2-5,NA,NA,TRBV6-1,CASSASGTFGGTQYF,TGTGCCAGCAGTGCATCCGGGACTTTCGGGGGGACCCAGTACTTC
TRBJ2-5,NA,NA,TRBV15,CATSRDPGGKETQYF,TGTGCCACCAGCAGAGACCCAGGGGGGAAAGAGACCCAGTACTTC
TRBJ2-3,NA,NA,TRBV9,CASSVGMVKGRTDTQYF,TGTGCCAGCAGCGTCGGTATGGTGAAGGGCCGCACAGATACGCAGTATTTT
TRBJ1-2,NA,NA,TRBV5-6,CASSFTAGYGYTF,TGTGCCAGCAGCTTTACGGCAGGCTATGGCTACACCTTC
TRBJ2-7,NA,TRBD1,TRBV6-6,CASSLHPGQGYEQYF,TGTGCCAGCAGCTTACATCCGGGACAGGGGTACGAGCAGTACTTC
TRBJ2-5,NA,TRBD2,TRBV7-2,CASSSGTSGGSRLETQYF,TGTGCCAGCAGCTCCGGGACTAGCGGGGGGTCCCGTTTGGAGACCCAGTACTTC
TRBJ1-3,NA,NA,TRBV6-5,CASRDPGARNTIYF,TGTGCCAGCAGGGACCCAGGGGCGAGAAACACCATATATTTT
TRBJ2-3,NA,TRBD2,TRBV9,CASSLGASGSLPPDTQYF,TGTGCCAGCAGCCTAGGGGCTAGCGGGAGCCTACCCCCAGATACGCAGTATTTT
TRBJ2-3,NA,NA,TRBV7-3,CASSTHPGLYTDTQYF,TGTGCCAGCAGCACCCACCCGGGACTCTACACAGATACGCAGTATTTT
TRBJ1-1,NA,TRBD1,TRBV10-2,CASSRIPTGQPNTEAFF,TGCGCCAGCAGTCGAATCCCGACGGGACAGCCGAACACTGAAGCTTTCTTT
TRBJ1-2,NA,NA,TRBV6-5,CASSMGTRVGGYTF,TGTGCCAGCAGCATGGGGACACGGGTCGGAGGCTACACCTTC
TRBJ2-1,NA,NA,TRBV18,CASSPSSYEQFF,TGTGCCAGCTCACCCTCGAGCTATGAGCAGTTCTTC
TRBJ1-1,NA,NA,TRBV9,CASSPQGRLVGVGLAFF,TGTGCCAGCAGCCCCCAGGGACGGCTAGTGGGAGTCGGGTTGGCTTTCTTT
TRBJ1-5,NA,NA,TRBV5-1,CASSLDSNQPQHF,TGCGCCAGCAGCTTGGATTCTAATCAGCCCCAGCATTTT
TRBJ1-1,few,NA,TRBV18,CASSPSVNTEAFF,TGTGCCAGCTCACCCAGTGTGAACACTGAAGCTTTCTTT
TRBJ1-6,NA,NA,TRBV6-1,CASSGLESASPLHF,TGTGCCAGCAGTGGACTTGAATCTGCTTCACCCCTCCACTTT
TRBJ2-1,NA,TRBD1,TRBV6-1,CASSGGTVYNEQFF,TGTGCCAGCAGTGGAGGGACAGTCTACAATGAGCAGTTCTTC
TRBJ1-2,NA,NA,TRBV7-9,CASSRSGFGYGYTF,TGTGCCAGCAGCCGCTCGGGTTTTGGCTATGGCTACACCTTC
TRBJ2-1,NA,NA,TRBV7-6,CASSFRLYNEQFF,TGTGCCAGCAGCTTCCGACTCTACAATGAGCAGTTCTTC